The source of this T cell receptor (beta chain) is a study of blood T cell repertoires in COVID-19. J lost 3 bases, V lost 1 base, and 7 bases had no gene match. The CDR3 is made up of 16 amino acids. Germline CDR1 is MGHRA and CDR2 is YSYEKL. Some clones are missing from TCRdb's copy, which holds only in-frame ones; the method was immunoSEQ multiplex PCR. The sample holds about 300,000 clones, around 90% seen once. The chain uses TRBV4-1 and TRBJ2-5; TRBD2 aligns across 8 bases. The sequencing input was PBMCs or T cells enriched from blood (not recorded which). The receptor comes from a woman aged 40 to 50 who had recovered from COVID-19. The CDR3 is CASSQGLAQTEETQYF. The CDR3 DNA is TGCGCCAGCAGCCAAGGACTAGCGCAGACCGAAGAGACCCAGTACTTC.